Presented here are 3 T cell receptor beta chains from one specimen sequenced in a study of T-cell reconstitution after alpha-beta-depleted transplantation in children. Unique molecular identifiers were used to barcode this TCRbeta library. TCRdb ran MiXCR on the PCR reads and lists one entry per CDR3 protein. The sample consists of about 980,000 distinct CDR3 sequences, roughly 29% of them appearing once. The material sequenced was PBMCs, mostly from graft donor cells, taken 360 days after TCRalphabeta/CD19-depleted stem cell transplant. The receptor set was obtained from a boy less than two years old who had a stem cell transplant for SCID, so the T cells may come from the graft donor.

Notes on this clonotype: At one boundary the junction diverges from the germline segment, which might be a read error. The rearrangement uses TRBV4-3 and TRBJ1-4; 7 bases are a match to TRBD1. Germline loops: CDR1 LGHNA, CDR2 YSLEER. CDR3 length equals 17 residues. The CDR3 protein is CAISQEMTGTENEKLFF. In DNA form, the CDR3 reads TGCGCCATCAGCCAAGAGATGACCGGGACAGAAAATGAAAAACTGTTTTTT.

The V call is TRBV12-3 or TRBV12-4, the J call TRBJ2-7; D could derive from TRBD1 or TRBD2 (5 bases each). The CDR3 covers 14 residues. The V and J ends lost 6 bases and 3 bases respectively, with 15 bases between them. The CDR3 protein is CASSPGTLHYEQYF. CDR3 bases: TGTGCCAGCAGCCCCGGGACGCTTCACTACGAGCAGTACTTC.

The sample holds a few counts of this clonotype. J is TRBJ2-6 and V is TRBV20-1; D gene ambiguous. Trimming removed 0 bases at V and 5 bases at J, with 5 bases between. Germline V gene sequence: CDR1 DFQATT, CDR2 SNEGSKA (reference sequence). This CDR3 spans 13 amino acids. DNA of the CDR3: TGCAGTGCTAGAGATCCTCGGGCCAACGTCCTGACTTTC. Its protein product is CSARDPRANVLTF.